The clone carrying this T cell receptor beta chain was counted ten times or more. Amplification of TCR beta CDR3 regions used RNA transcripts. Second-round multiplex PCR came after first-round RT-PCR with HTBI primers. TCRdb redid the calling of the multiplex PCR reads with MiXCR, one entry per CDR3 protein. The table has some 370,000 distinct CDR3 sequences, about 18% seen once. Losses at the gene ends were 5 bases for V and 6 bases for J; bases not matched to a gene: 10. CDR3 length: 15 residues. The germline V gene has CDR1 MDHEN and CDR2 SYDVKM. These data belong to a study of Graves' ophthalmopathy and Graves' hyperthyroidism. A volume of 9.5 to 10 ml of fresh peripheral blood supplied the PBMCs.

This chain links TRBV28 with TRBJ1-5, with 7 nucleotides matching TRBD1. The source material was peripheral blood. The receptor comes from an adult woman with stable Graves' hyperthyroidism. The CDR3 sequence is CASSPRGQGGQPQHF. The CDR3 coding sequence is TGTGCCAGCAGTCCTAGGGGGCAGGGAGGTCAGCCCCAGCATTTT.